This T cell receptor (beta chain) comes out of a study of T cell responses to AZD1222 COVID-19 vaccine. Findings and caveats of the study: Spike-wide coverage was observed for vaccine-associated CD4 TCRs, with dominant responses at 160-218 and 743-854.

Note on this clone: Antigen specificity is unknown. An end of the junction differs from the germline gene, which may be a read error.

CDR1 is MNHNS, CDR2 SASEGT, per germline. CDR3 length: 13 amino acids. Produced via immunoSEQ multiplex PCR; TCRdb's table is partial and in-frame only. The data contain about 100,000 clones, around 91% of them singletons. The chain is built from TRBV6-1 and TRBJ1-1; 7 bases are a match to TRBD1. The TCR originated in an adult in good health. The input for sequencing was peripheral blood, taken on day 0 of AZD1222 vaccination. The CDR3 bases are TGTGCCAGCAGTGAGGTTCAGGGGGAGAGGGGCCTTTTT. It codes for CASSEVQGERGLF.